These T cell receptor beta chains were read from a single sample in a study of blood T cell repertoires in COVID-19. Some clones are missing from TCRdb's copy, which holds only in-frame ones; the method was immunoSEQ multiplex PCR. The sample has 140,000 to 150,000 clones, 85% seen once. The material sequenced was peripheral blood. The origin of the receptors is a human donor with acute or convalescent COVID-19. The donor label of this sample is uncertain. The CDR3 runs from the conserved cysteine through the conserved F or W. The D gene is left open where the match is weak. Clone size is shown for a subset of rows, as once, few, many or a class of expanded clone.

V	D	size	length	J	DNA	CDR3
TRBV6-5	TRBD2	.	16	TRBJ2-3	TGTGCCAGCAGTTACTCGACTAGCGGGAGACCAGATACGCAGTATTTT	CASSYSTSGRPDTQYF
TRBV6-2/TRBV6-3	.	.	17	TRBJ1-6	TGTGCCAGCAGCCTCCTATTACAGGGTTTGACTGATTCACCCCTCCACTTT	CASSLLLQGLTDSPLHF
TRBV5-8	TRBD1	.	15	TRBJ1-6	TGTGCCAGCAGCTCGGGGGACAGGGAGAATTCACCCCTCCACTTT	CASSSGDRENSPLHF
TRBV7-2	.	.	13	TRBJ2-7	TGTGCCAGCAGCCAAGGGCCAGGGGTCGAGCAGTACTTC	CASSQGPGVEQYF
TRBV29-1	.	.	13	TRBJ1-1	TGCAGCGCCACGGGAGATATGAACACTGAAGCTTTCTTT	CSATGDMNTEAFF
TRBV5-4	TRBD1	.	14	TRBJ2-7	TGTGCCAGCAGCCCGATACAGGGGGCCGACGAGCAGTACTTC	CASSPIQGADEQYF
TRBV20-1	.	.	14	TRBJ2-3	TGCAGTGCTAGTGCAGGGTCCTTTCGAGATACGCAGTATTTT	CSASAGSFRDTQYF
TRBV18	TRBD1	.	18	TRBJ1-1	TGTGCCAGCTCAACAATGGGACAGGGGGTGTTGGGGAACACTGAAGCTTTCTTT	CASSTMGQGVLGNTEAFF
TRBV11-3	TRBD1	.	14	TRBJ2-7	TGTGCCAGCAGCTTAGGAGGACAGGCCTACGAGCAGTACTTC	CASSLGGQAYEQYF
TRBV6-2/TRBV6-3	.	.	13	TRBJ2-2	TGTGCCAGCAGGCCTCAGAACACCGGGGAGCTGTTTTTT	CASRPQNTGELFF
TRBV4-2	.	.	17	TRBJ2-2	TGTGCCAGCAGCCAAGATCTGGTGGACAGCCACACCGGGGAGCTGTTTTTT	CASSQDLVDSHTGELFF
TRBV24-1	TRBD2	.	16	TRBJ2-7	TGTGCCACCAGTGATTTGGTAGCGGGGGGCTCCTACGAGCAGTACTTC	CATSDLVAGGSYEQYF
TRBV27	.	.	17	TRBJ1-6	TGTGCCAGCAGTTTCGAGCGAGGGGGCTCCTATAATTCACCCCTCCACTTT	CASSFERGGSYNSPLHF
TRBV7-2	.	few	13	TRBJ1-2	TGTGCCAGCAGCTTAGACGGTACCTATGGCTACACCTTC	CASSLDGTYGYTF
TRBV6-1	TRBD1	.	18	TRBJ2-1	TGTGCCAGCAGTGGAGGGGGCCCCCGGACCGATCTCTACAATGAGCAGTTCTTC	CASSGGGPRTDLYNEQFF
TRBV21-1	.	.	18	TRBJ1-3	TGTGCCAGCAGCAAGTGCGGTTGCCCAATTTACTCTGGAAACACCATATATTTT	CASSKCGCPIYSGNTIYF
TRBV9	TRBD2	.	15	TRBJ2-5	TGTGCCAGCAGCCCGAGCGGGGGGGCCGTAGAGACCCAGTACTTC	CASSPSGGAVETQYF
TRBV5-1	.	.	13	TRBJ2-7	TGCGCCAGCAGCTTACAGGGTTCCTACGAGCAGTACTTC	CASSLQGSYEQYF
TRBV11-2	.	.	15	TRBJ2-5	TGTGCCAGCAGCTTAGGGGGGACAAACCAAGAGACCCAGTACTTC	CASSLGGTNQETQYF
TRBV6-5	.	few	16	TRBJ1-2	TGTGCCAGCAGTTACTCGAAGCGGACAGCTAACTATGGCTACACCTTC	CASSYSKRTANYGYTF
TRBV19	TRBD1	.	15	TRBJ2-2	TGTGCCAGTAGTTTTGACAGGGCTAACACCGGGGAGCTGTTTTTT	CASSFDRANTGELFF
TRBV7-4	TRBD2	.	15	TRBJ2-5	TGTGCCAGCAGCTTAGCGGGGAGGGGCCAAGAGACCCAGTACTTC	CASSLAGRGQETQYF
TRBV10-3	.	.	17	TRBJ1-3	TGTGCCATCAGTGAGGGGGGCCGGGGGGCACTCGGAAACACCATATATTTT	CAISEGGRGALGNTIYF
TRBV9	.	.	16	TRBJ2-1	TGTGCCAGCAGCGTAGAGGGCAGGGTTGGGTTCAATGAGCAGTTCTTC	CASSVEGRVGFNEQFF
TRBV11-3	.	.	14	TRBJ2-7	TGTGCCAGCAGCTTCTCCGGGCAGGGCTACGAGCAGTACTTC	CASSFSGQGYEQYF